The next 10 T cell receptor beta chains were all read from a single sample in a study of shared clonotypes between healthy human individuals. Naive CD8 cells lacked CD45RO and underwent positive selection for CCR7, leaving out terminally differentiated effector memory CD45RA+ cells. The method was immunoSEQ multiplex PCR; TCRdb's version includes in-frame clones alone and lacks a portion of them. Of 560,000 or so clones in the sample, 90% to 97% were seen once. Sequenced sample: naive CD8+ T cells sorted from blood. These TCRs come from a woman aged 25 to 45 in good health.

CDR3 region: CASSPPPSGVSYNEQFF. The CDR3 nucleotides are TGTGCCAGCTCACCACCGCCCAGCGGAGTCTCCTACAATGAGCAGTTCTTC. The V and J genes are TRBV18 and TRBJ2-1, with TRBD2 as a possible D gene (5 bases). This CDR3 is 17 amino acids long. CDR1 and CDR2 (germline): KGHSH, LQKENI. The V end was cut by 0 bases, the J end by 0 bases, with 12 bases between. The whole variable domain, remainder taken from reference TRBV18 and TRBJ2-1, is NAGVMQNPRHLVRRRGQEARLRCSPMKGHSHVYWYRQLPEEGLKFMVYLQKENIIDESGMPKERFSAEFPKEGPSILRIQQVVRGDSAAYFCASSPPPSGVSYNEQFFGPGTRLTVL.

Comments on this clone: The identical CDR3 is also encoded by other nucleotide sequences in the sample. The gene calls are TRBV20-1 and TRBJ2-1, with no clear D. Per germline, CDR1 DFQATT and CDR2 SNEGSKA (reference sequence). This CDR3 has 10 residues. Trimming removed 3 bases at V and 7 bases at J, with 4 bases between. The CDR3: CSARENEQFF. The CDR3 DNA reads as TGCAGTGCTAGGGAGAATGAGCAGTTCTTC.

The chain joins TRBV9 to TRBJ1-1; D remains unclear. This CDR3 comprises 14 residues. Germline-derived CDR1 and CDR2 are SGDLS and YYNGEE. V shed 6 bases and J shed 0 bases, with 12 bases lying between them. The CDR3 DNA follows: TGTGCCAGCAACCTCCTCTCTTTGAACACTGAAGCTTTCTTT. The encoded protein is CASNLLSLNTEAFF. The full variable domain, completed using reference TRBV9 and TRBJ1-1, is DSGVTQTPKHLITATGQRVTLRCSPRSGDLSVYWYQQSLDQGLQFLIQYYNGEERAKGNILERFSAQQFPDLHSELNLSSLELGDSALYFCASNLLSLNTEAFFGQGTRLTVV.

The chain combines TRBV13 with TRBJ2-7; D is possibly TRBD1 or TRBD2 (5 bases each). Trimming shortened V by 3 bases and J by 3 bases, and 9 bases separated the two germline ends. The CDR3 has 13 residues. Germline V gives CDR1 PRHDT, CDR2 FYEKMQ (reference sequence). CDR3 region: CASSFSGGYEQYF. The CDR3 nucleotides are TGTGCCAGCAGCTTTTCTGGGGGCTACGAGCAGTACTTC.

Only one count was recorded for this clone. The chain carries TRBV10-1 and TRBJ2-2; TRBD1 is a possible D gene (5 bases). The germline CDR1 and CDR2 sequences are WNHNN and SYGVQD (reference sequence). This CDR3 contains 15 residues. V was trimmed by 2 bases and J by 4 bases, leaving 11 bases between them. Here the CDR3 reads CASSEVQGFTGELFF. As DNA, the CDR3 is TGCGCCAGCAGTGAGGTCCAGGGTTTCACCGGGGAGCTGTTTTTT.

CDR3 bases: TGTGCCAGCAGCCCTGGACTAGCGGAAGAGACCCAGTACTTC. Residues: CASSPGLAEETQYF. The chain combines TRBV13 with TRBJ2-5; TRBD2 matches 10 bases. This CDR3 spans 14 amino acids. Trimming removed 5 bases from V and 3 bases from J; junction bases left unmatched: 3. Germline V gene lookup returns CDR1 PRHDT and CDR2 FYEKMQ (reference sequence).

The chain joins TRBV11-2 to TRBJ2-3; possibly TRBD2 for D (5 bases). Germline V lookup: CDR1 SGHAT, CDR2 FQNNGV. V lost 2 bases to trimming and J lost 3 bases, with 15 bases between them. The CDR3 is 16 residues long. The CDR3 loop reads CASSLNVGSRTDTQYF. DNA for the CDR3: TGTGCCAGCAGCTTAAACGTAGGGAGTCGAACAGATACGCAGTATTTT.

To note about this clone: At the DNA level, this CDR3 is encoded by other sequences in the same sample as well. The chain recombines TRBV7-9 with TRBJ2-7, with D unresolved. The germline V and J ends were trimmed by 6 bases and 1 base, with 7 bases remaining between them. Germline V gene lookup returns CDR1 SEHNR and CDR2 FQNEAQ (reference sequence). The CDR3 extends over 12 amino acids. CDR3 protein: CASSFSSYEQYF. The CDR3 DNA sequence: TGTGCCAGCAGTTTCTCGTCCTACGAGCAGTACTTC. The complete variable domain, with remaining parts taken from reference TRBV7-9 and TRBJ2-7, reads DTGVSQNPRHKITKRGQNVTFRCDPISEHNRLYWYRQTLGQGPEFLTYFQNEAQLEKSRLLSDRFSAERPKGSFSTLEIQRTEQGDSAMYLCASSFSSYEQYFGPGTRLTVT.

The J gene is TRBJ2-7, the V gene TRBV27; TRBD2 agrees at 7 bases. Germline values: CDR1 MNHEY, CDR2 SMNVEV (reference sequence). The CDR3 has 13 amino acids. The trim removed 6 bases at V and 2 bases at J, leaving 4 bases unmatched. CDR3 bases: TGTGCCAGCAGGCCCGGGGGGACCTACGAGCAGTACTTC. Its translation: CASRPGGTYEQYF.

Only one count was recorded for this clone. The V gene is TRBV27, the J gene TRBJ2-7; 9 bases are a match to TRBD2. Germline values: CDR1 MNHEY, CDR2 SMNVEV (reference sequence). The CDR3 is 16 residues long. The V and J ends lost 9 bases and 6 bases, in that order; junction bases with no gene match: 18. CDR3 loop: CASALIPGAGGGEQYF. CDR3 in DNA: TGTGCCAGTGCCCTAATACCCGGAGCGGGAGGCGGCGAGCAGTACTTC.